Shown below are 24 T cell receptor beta chains from a single sample sequenced in a study of blood T cell repertoires in COVID-19. Assay used: immunoSEQ multiplex PCR; TCRdb lists only in-frame clones, some missing. The data contain roughly 280,000 clones, roughly nine tenths of them singletons. Sequences were obtained from peripheral blood. The source is a man aged 18 to 29 with active or convalescent COVID-19.

The genes are TRBV24-1 and TRBJ2-1, with D perhaps matching TRBD1 (5 bases). The CDR3 extends over 14 amino acids. The V and J ends lost 4 bases and 4 bases respectively, with 10 bases between them. The V gene's germline CDR1 is KGHDR and CDR2 SFDVKD. CDR3 region: CATSEAGPYNEQFF. The CDR3 bases are TGTGCCACCAGTGAGGCAGGGCCTTACAATGAGCAGTTCTTC.

The chain has TRBV30 and TRBJ1-6; no clear D gene. CDR1 and CDR2 (germline): GTSNPN, SVGIG (reference sequence). V gave up 4 bases and J gave up 3 bases, with 7 bases separating them. CDR3 size: 13 residues. The DNA for the CDR3 is TGTGCCTGGAACAAAATCTATAATTCACCCCTCCACTTT. Its translation is CAWNKIYNSPLHF.

The rearrangement uses TRBV6-5 and TRBJ1-1, with D hard to call. Deletions cut 6 bases from V and 10 bases from J, with 21 bases between. Germline CDR1 is MNHEY and CDR2 is SVGAGI. The CDR3 is 14 residues long. The DNA for the CDR3 is TGTGCCAGCAGACGAACAGCCATACCTTCGACAGCTTTCTTT. Its protein product is CASRRTAIPSTAFF.

The chain has TRBV4-3 and TRBJ2-7; TRBD2 matches at 9 bases. The CDR3 runs to 15 residues. Germline-derived CDR1 and CDR2 are LGHNA and YSLEER. With 4 bases clipped from V and 3 bases from J, the junction kept 7 bases outside the gene matches. CDR3 in DNA: TGCGCCAGCAGCCGCGGTCTAGCGGGACTCTACGAGCAGTACTTC. Translating it yields CASSRGLAGLYEQYF.

About this clone: The sample contains more than one DNA sequence encoding this CDR3. The V and J genes are TRBV24-1 and TRBJ2-5, with D hard to call. CDR3 length equals 12 residues. Germline V gene lookup returns CDR1 KGHDR and CDR2 SFDVKD. Trimming took off 3 bases at V and 5 bases at J, with 6 bases between the two ends. CDR3: CATSDPGETQYF. Written as DNA, the CDR3 is TGTGCCACCAGTGATCCCGGGGAGACCCAGTACTTC.

This chain connects TRBV9 to TRBJ2-3; 8 bases are shared with TRBD2. The germline V gene encodes CDR1 SGDLS and CDR2 YYNGEE. Trimming took 0 bases from V and 2 from J; bases not matched to a gene: 5. This CDR3 region has 16 residues. The CDR3 DNA is TGTGCCAGCAGCGTAGGTACGACTAGCGACACAGATACGCAGTATTTT. Encoded protein: CASSVGTTSDTDTQYF.

V gene TRBV25-1 combines with J gene TRBJ1-4; weak D call: TRBD1 (6 bases). CDR1 and CDR2 from the germline V gene are MGHDK and SYGVNS. Trimming removed 7 bases at V and 6 bases at J, with 18 bases between. The CDR3 is 15 residues long. CDR3 sequence reads: CASNGWQGRDEKLFF. In nucleotides, the CDR3 is TGTGCCAGCAATGGTTGGCAGGGGAGGGATGAAAAACTGTTTTTT.

CDR3 in amino acids: CASSPTSGTGVYEQYF. CDR3 in DNA: TGTGCCAGCAGCCCTACCAGTGGGACAGGGGTTTACGAGCAGTACTTC. The chain joins TRBV7-9 to TRBJ2-7, with 10 nucleotides matching TRBD1. The CDR3 is made up of 16 amino acids. The V gene end was trimmed by 5 bases and the J gene end by 4 bases; junction bases not matched to a gene: 11. The germline CDR1 and CDR2 sequences are SEHNR and FQNEAQ (reference sequence).

This chain connects TRBV15 to TRBJ2-7, with D tentatively TRBD2 (5 bases). The CDR3 totals 14 residues. With 3 bases removed from V and 5 bases from J, the gap between germline ends came to 14 bases. Germline CDR1 is LNHNV and CDR2 is YYDKDF (reference sequence). This CDR3 is CATSSILVSNEQYF. DNA for the CDR3: TGTGCCACCAGCAGTATACTAGTGTCTAACGAGCAGTACTTC.

This clone is medium-sized within its sample. The V gene is TRBV24-1, the J gene TRBJ2-2, with TRBD1 matching over 8 bases. Per the germline V gene, CDR1 is KGHDR and CDR2 is SFDVKD. This CDR3 region has 15 residues. V was clipped by 1 base and J by 3 bases; unmatched bases: 0. CDR3 sequence (DNA): TGTGCCACCAGTGATTTACAGGGGGACACCGGGGAGCTGTTTTTT. Protein sequence: CATSDLQGDTGELFF.

This chain links TRBV7-9 with TRBJ2-3; D is perhaps TRBD2 (5 bases). Between the trimmed V and J ends, which lost 5 bases and 6 bases, there was a span of 15 bases. CDR3 length: 14 amino acids. Germline-derived CDR1 and CDR2 are SEHNR and FQNEAQ (reference sequence). The CDR3 region is CASSNRGPQDTQYF. In DNA form, the CDR3 reads TGTGCCAGCAGCAATAGAGGGCCGCAGGATACGCAGTATTTT.

The chain joins TRBV6-2 or TRBV6-3 to TRBJ2-2, with 8 bases that match TRBD2. The CDR3 is 17 amino acids. With V trimmed by 0 bases and J by 5 bases, 8 bases remained unmatched. Germline assignment: CDR1 MNHEY and CDR2 SVGEGT. The CDR3 DNA sequence: TGTGCCAGCAGTTACTCTTACGGGACTAGTGGTACCGGGGAGCTGTTTTTT. It yields the protein CASSYSYGTSGTGELFF.

The genes are TRBV27 and TRBJ2-5; the match to TRBD2 covers 9 bases. Per the germline V gene, CDR1 is MNHEY and CDR2 is SMNVEV (reference sequence). CDR3 length: 17 residues. Losses at the gene ends were 2 bases for V and 1 base for J; bases not matched to a gene: 8. CDR3 nucleotides: TGTGCCAGCAGTTTAGAAGGGGTTAGCGGGGGCCAAGAGACCCAGTACTTC. It translates to CASSLEGVSGGQETQYF.

The V gene is TRBV28, the J gene TRBJ1-5, with 9 bases lining up with TRBD1. V gave up 8 bases and J gave up 4 bases; unmatched junction bases: 12. Per germline, CDR1 MDHEN and CDR2 SYDVKM. The CDR3 has 16 amino acids. The CDR3 region has the DNA TGTGCCAGCGCGCGCCCTCCGGGACAGGGTAATCAGCCCCAGCATTTT. Its translation: CASARPPGQGNQPQHF. The complete variable domain, with remaining parts taken from reference TRBV28 and TRBJ1-5, reads DVKVTQSSRYLVKRTGEKVFLECVQDMDHENMFWYRQDPGLGLRLIYFSYDVKMKEKGDIPEGYSVSREKKERFSLILESASTNQTSMYLCASARPPGQGNQPQHFGDGTRLSIL.

This clone came up many times. This chain uses TRBV9 with TRBJ2-4, with a weak D call TRBD1 (5 bases). V was cut by 3 bases and J by 6 bases, with 13 bases left in between. From germline, CDR1 is SGDLS and CDR2 YYNGEE. The CDR3 is made up of 14 amino acids. DNA for the CDR3: TGTGCCAGCAGCGAGGGGATAGGAGTAAACATTCAGTACTTC. Encoded protein: CASSEGIGVNIQYF.

The chain couples TRBV9 to TRBJ2-3; D is possibly TRBD2 (5 bases). CDR1 and CDR2 (germline): SGDLS, YYNGEE. This CDR3 contains 14 residues. Trimming took off 2 bases at V and 3 bases at J, with 10 bases between the two ends. CDR3 nucleotides: TGTGCCAGCAGCGTTCGGGATCAGACAGATACGCAGTATTTT. Protein sequence: CASSVRDQTDTQYF.

J is TRBJ2-1 and V is TRBV6-1, with 8 nucleotides matching TRBD1. CDR1 MNHNS and CDR2 SASEGT come from the germline V gene. The CDR3 is 14 amino acids. V was clipped by 1 base and J by 10 bases; unmatched bases: 6. The CDR3 region has the DNA TGTGCCAGCAGTGAAGAAGGGACAGGACCAGAGCAGTTCTTC. This codes for CASSEEGTGPEQFF.

The rearrangement links TRBV7-8 to TRBJ2-3, with 9 bases matching TRBD1. The CDR3 has 15 residues. Trimming cost V 5 bases and J 5 bases; bases outside gene matches: 8. Germline V lookup: CDR1 SGHVS, CDR2 FQNEAQ. The CDR3 loop reads CASSHPGQGGDTQYF. CDR3 DNA sequence: TGTGCCAGCAGCCACCCGGGACAGGGAGGAGATACGCAGTATTTT.

V usage is TRBV7-3 and J usage is TRBJ2-1; D unresolved. Germline assignment: CDR1 SGHTA and CDR2 FQGTGA. This CDR3 contains 13 residues. The germline V and J ends were trimmed by 2 bases and 9 bases, with 11 bases remaining between them. DNA of the CDR3: TGTGCCAGCAGCTTATATCCCGAACTTGAGCAGTTCTTC. This gives the protein CASSLYPELEQFF. Combining the CDR3 with reference TRBV7-3 and TRBJ2-1 gives the whole variable domain GAGVSQTPSNKVTEKGKYVELRCDPISGHTALYWYRQSLGQGPEFLIYFQGTGAADDSGLPNDRFFAVRPEGSVSTLKIQRTERGDSAVYLCASSLYPELEQFFGPGTRLTVL.

The chain uses TRBV5-4 and TRBJ2-3; 16 bases agree with TRBD2. This CDR3 has 17 residues. CDR1 and CDR2 from the germline V gene are SGHNT and YYREEE (reference sequence). The V and J ends lost 5 bases and 5 bases, in that order; junction bases with no gene match: 8. The CDR3 DNA reads TGTGCCAGCAGTGGGACTAGCGGGGGGGTTGTTTTAGATACGCAGTATTTT. It codes for CASSGTSGGVVLDTQYF.

V is TRBV12-5 and J is TRBJ1-3; tentative D call: TRBD1 (5 bases). V lost 6 bases and J 7 bases, leaving 19 bases between the germline ends. The CDR3 is 15 amino acids. From germline, CDR1 is LGHNT and CDR2 FRNRAP. This chain's CDR3 is CASGLGLPLDNTIYF. In DNA, the CDR3 is TGTGCTAGTGGCCTGGGACTGCCGCTAGACAACACCATATATTTT.

The chain joins TRBV6-5 to TRBJ1-6; 9 bases are a match to TRBD1. Per germline, CDR1 MNHEY and CDR2 SVGAGI. The CDR3 contains 14 residues. Trimming took 4 bases from V and 9 from J; bases not matched to a gene: 4. The CDR3 here is CASSWTGEGSPLHF. The DNA of the CDR3 is TGTGCCAGCAGTTGGACAGGGGAAGGTTCACCCCTCCACTTT.

As concerns this clone: Other DNA sequences of this sample code for an identical CDR3. The rearrangement joins TRBV12-3 or TRBV12-4 to TRBJ2-5; a possible D gene is TRBD2 (6 bases). V dropped 3 bases and J dropped 5 bases, with 10 bases sitting between them. This CDR3 contains 13 residues. CDR3 loop: CASSFPGGETQYF. The CDR3 DNA sequence: TGTGCCAGCAGTTTCCCTGGGGGGGAGACCCAGTACTTC.

The genes are TRBV6-5 and TRBJ2-1; D ambiguous. In germline, CDR1 is MNHEY, CDR2 SVGAGI. The V gene lost 5 bases and the J gene lost 6 bases, with 17 bases spanning the gap. This CDR3 region has 15 residues. The CDR3 DNA is TGTGCCAGCAGTCCTATTTCCCAGGTGGGCAATGAGCAGTTCTTC. It translates to CASSPISQVGNEQFF.